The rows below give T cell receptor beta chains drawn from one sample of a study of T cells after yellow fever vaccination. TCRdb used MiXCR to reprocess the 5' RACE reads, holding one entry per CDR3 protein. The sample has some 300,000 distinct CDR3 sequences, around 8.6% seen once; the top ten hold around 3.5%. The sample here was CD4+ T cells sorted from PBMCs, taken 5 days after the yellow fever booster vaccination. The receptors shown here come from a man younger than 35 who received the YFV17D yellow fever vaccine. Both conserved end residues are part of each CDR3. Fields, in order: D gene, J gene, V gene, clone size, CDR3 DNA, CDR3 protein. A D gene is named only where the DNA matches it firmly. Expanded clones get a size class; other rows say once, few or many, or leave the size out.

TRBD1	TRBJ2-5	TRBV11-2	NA	TGTGCCAGCAGCTTAGGCGGACAGGGGGGCCTCCAAGAGACCCAGTACTTC	CASSLGGQGGLQETQYF
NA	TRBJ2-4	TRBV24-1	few	TGTGCCACCTTCTGGGCCCTAAACATTCAGTACTTC	CATFWALNIQYF
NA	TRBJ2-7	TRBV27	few	TGTGCCAGCAGTCCTATTCGCCTCTCAGGGTCTGCGGTCGAGCAGTACTTC	CASSPIRLSGSAVEQYF
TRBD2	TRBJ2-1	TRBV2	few	TGTGCCAGCGTCGACGGGGGGGTCGATGAGCAGTTCTTC	CASVDGGVDEQFF
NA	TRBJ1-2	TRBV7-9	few	TGTGCCAGCAGCTTCAGGGAAATCAACACCTTC	CASSFREINTF
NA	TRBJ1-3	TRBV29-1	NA	TGCAGCGTTCGAAACTCTGGAAACACCATATATTTT	CSVRNSGNTIYF
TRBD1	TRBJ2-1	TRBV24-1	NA	TGTGCCACCAGTGCACAGGGGGATGAGCAGTTCTTC	CATSAQGDEQFF
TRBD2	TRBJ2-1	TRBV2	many	TGTGCCAGCAGTGAACAGGGACTAGTCCACAATGAGCAGTTCTTC	CASSEQGLVHNEQFF
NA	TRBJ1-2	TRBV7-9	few	TGTGCCAGCAGCCCCCCAGGGGTGAACGGCTACACCTTC	CASSPPGVNGYTF
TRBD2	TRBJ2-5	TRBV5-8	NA	TGTGCCAGCAGCCCGGGGGGGCAGGGAGTTCGAGAGACCCAGTACTTC	CASSPGGQGVRETQYF
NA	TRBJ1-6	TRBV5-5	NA	TGTGCCAGCAGCTTGGAGCCGGGACGGGGATCACCCCTCCACTTT	CASSLEPGRGSPLHF
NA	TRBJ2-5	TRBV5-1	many	TGCGCCAGCAGCTTTAGCAGCGAGGAGACCCAGTACTTC	CASSFSSEETQYF
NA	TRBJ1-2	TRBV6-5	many	TGTGCCAGCAGACCCGGGACACGTCGTGTCTATGGCTACACCTTC	CASRPGTRRVYGYTF
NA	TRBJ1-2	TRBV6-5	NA	TGTGCCAGCAGTTACAGGGCTAACTATGGCTACACCTTC	CASSYRANYGYTF
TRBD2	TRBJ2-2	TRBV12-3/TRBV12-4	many	TGTGCCAGCAGGACTAGCGGGGGCGGCGGGGAGCTGTTTTTT	CASRTSGGGGELFF
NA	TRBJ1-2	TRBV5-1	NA	TGCGCCAGCAGCTCCGCCGTTCAGAACTATGGCTACACCTTC	CASSSAVQNYGYTF
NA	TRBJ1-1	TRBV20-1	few	TGCAGTGCAAGTTTGGATGCGTACACTGAAGCTTTCTTT	CSASLDAYTEAFF
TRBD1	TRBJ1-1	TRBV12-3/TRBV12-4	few	TGTGCCAGCAGAACCGGGACAGGTGGCGACACTGAAGCTTTCTTT	CASRTGTGGDTEAFF
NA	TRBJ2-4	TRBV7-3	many	TGTGCCAGCAGCTCCCCAGGGTCAAACATTCAGTACTTC	CASSSPGSNIQYF
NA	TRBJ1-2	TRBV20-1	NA	TGCAGTGCTAGTGAATACAGGGCTTCAGGACTCTATGGCTACACCTTC	CSASEYRASGLYGYTF
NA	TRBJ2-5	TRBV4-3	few	TGCGCCAGCAGCCACTACGAGGGCACCGAGACCCAGTACTTC	CASSHYEGTETQYF
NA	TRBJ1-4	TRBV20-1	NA	TGCAGTGCTAGGGCGGGATCAACTAATGAAAAACTGTTTTTT	CSARAGSTNEKLFF
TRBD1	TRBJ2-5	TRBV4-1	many	TGCGCCAGCAGCCAAGCCGGGACAGGGTGGGAGACCCAGTACTTC	CASSQAGTGWETQYF
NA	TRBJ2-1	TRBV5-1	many	TGCGCCAGCAGCGCAATCGACAGAAATGAGCAGTTCTTC	CASSAIDRNEQFF
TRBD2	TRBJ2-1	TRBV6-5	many	TGTGCCAGCAGTTACGCTAGCGGGGGGGCACATGAGCAGTTCTTC	CASSYASGGAHEQFF
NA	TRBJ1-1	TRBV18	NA	TGTGCCAGCTCACTAAGGGCGTCAGGGATTATGAACACTGAAGCTTTCTTT	CASSLRASGIMNTEAFF
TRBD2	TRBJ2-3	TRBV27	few	TGTGCCAGCAGTCTGGGACTAGCGGGGGCGAATACGCAGTATTTT	CASSLGLAGANTQYF
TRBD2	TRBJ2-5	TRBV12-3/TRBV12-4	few	TGTGCCTGCAATCGGGGGGTTGGCCAAGAGACCCAGTACTTC	CACNRGVGQETQYF
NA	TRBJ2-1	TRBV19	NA	TGTGCCACCGAAGGGGGGGCGCGAGATGAGCAGTTCTTC	CATEGGARDEQFF
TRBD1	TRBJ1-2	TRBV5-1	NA	TGCGCCAGCAGCTCGGGACAGGTTTCGAGCTACACCTTC	CASSSGQVSSYTF
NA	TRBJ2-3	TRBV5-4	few	TGTGCCAGCAGCTTGGCGTTTCATCGTGCGCAGTATTTT	CASSLAFHRAQYF
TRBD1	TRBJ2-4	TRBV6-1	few	TGTGCCAGCAGTGAGTTGGACAGGGGGCTAGCCAAAAACATTCAGTACTTC	CASSELDRGLAKNIQYF
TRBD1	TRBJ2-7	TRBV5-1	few	TGCGCCAGCAGCTTGGGGACAGGGATGGTTTCCTACGAGCAGTACTTC	CASSLGTGMVSYEQYF
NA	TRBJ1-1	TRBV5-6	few	TGTGCCAGCAGCATCGGACTAGAAGCTTTCTTT	CASSIGLEAFF
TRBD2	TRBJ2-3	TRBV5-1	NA	TGCGCCAGCAGCCCGGGACTAGCGGGCGCGTACGATACGCAGTATTTT	CASSPGLAGAYDTQYF
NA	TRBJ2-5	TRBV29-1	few	TGCAGCGTTGTTAAGTCGCAGGCCGTTTTAGAGACCCAGTACTTC	CSVVKSQAVLETQYF
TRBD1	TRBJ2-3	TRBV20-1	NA	TGCAGTGCTCCTTGGACAGGAACAGATACGCAGTATTTT	CSAPWTGTDTQYF
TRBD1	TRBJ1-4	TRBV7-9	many	TGTGCCAGCAGCTTAGCGCGACAGGGGGAAAAACTGTTTTTT	CASSLARQGEKLFF
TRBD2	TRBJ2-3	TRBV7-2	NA	TGTGCCAGTAGCGGGGGGCTGGTTTCTGCCACAGATACGCAGTATTTT	CASSGGLVSATDTQYF
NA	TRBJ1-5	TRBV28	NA	TGTGCCAGCAGCGGCGGGGCCTATCAGCCCCAGCATTTT	CASSGGAYQPQHF
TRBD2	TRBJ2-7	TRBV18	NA	TGTGCCAGCTCACCTATGGGGGGGTCCTACGAGCAGTACTTC	CASSPMGGSYEQYF
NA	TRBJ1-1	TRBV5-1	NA	TGCGCCAGCACCGAGAACACTGAAGCTTTCTTT	CASTENTEAFF
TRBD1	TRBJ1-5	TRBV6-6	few	TGTGCCAGCAGTTACCGGGGACAGGGGCGTCATTATAGCAATCAGCCCCAGCATTTT	CASSYRGQGRHYSNQPQHF
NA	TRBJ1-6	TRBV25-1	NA	TGTGCCAGCAGAGGCGGTGAGGATTCACCCCTCCACTTT	CASRGGEDSPLHF
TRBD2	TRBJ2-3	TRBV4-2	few	TGTGCCAGCAGCCAAGTTCCAGCGGGGTTAGATACGCAGTATTTT	CASSQVPAGLDTQYF
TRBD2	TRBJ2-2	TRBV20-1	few	TGCAGTGCCCCCCCCACTAGCGGGGGGCGGGAGCTGTTTTTT	CSAPPTSGGRELFF
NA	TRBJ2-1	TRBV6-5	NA	TGTGCCAGTGACCTCCGGGACCTCATCTACAATGAGCAGTTCTTC	CASDLRDLIYNEQFF
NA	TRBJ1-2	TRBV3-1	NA	TGTGCCAGCAGCACTTCGGACTCTCGAGCAGATGGCTACACCTTC	CASSTSDSRADGYTF
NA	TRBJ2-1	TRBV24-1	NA	TGTGCCACCAGTGATTTTCCGGGCAATGAGCAGTTCTTC	CATSDFPGNEQFF
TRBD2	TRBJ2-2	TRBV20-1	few	TGCAGTGCTTCAAGGACTAGCGGGGAAACCGGGGAGCTGTTTTTT	CSASRTSGETGELFF
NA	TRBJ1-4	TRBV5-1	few	TGCGCCAGCCGTCGGACAGCAACTAATGAAAAACTGTTTTTT	CASRRTATNEKLFF
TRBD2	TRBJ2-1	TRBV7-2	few	TGTGCTCGCGGGGGGTTCGGCGGTGAGCAGTTCTTC	CARGGFGGEQFF
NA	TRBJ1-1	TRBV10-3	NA	TGTGCCATCAGTGTCTCGAACACTGAAGCTTTCTTT	CAISVSNTEAFF
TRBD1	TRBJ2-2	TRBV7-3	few	TGTGCCAGCAGCTCTGGACAGGGCCCCGGGGAGCTGTTTTTT	CASSSGQGPGELFF
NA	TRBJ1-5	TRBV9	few	TGTGCCAGCAGCTTTGGACACAATCAGCCCCAGCATTTT	CASSFGHNQPQHF
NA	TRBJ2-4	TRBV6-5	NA	TGTGCCAGCAGTGACGCAGGTTTAGCCAAAAACATTCAGTACTTC	CASSDAGLAKNIQYF
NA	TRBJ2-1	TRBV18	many	TGTGCCAGCTCCAACCAGGGGGGGGCTGGTGAGCAGTTCTTC	CASSNQGGAGEQFF
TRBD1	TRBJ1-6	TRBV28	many	TGTGCCAGCAGTCCCGGACAGGGGGGCTCACCCCTCCACTTT	CASSPGQGGSPLHF